The 32 T cell receptor beta chains given below trace back to one sample, sequenced in a study of cytomegalovirus exposure and HLA in healthy donors. With 60 Vbeta and 13 Jbeta primers, the PCR was carried out. Produced via immunoSEQ multiplex PCR; TCRdb's table is partial and in-frame only. The data show 110,000 or so clones, with approximately 73% seen just once and about 8.4% held by the top ten. The sample was PBMCs. The receptors shown here come from a man in his forties in good health and CMV-seronegative.

This clone occurred a few times. The DNA of the CDR3 is TGTGCCAGCAGCCCAGGACAGGGTCACGAGCAGTACTTC. Its protein product is CASSPGQGHEQYF. The chain carries TRBV7-9 and TRBJ2-7, with 8 bases that match TRBD1. Germline loops: CDR1 SEHNR, CDR2 FQNEAQ (reference sequence). Trimming took 5 bases from V and 5 from J; bases not matched to a gene: 5. This CDR3 is 13 amino acids long.

Remarks on this clone: A much larger clonotype is one base distant, so this may be a read error. This chain uses TRBV6-6 with TRBJ2-7; no reliable D call. V lost 4 bases and J lost 3, with 4 bases in between. CDR1 and CDR2 from the germline V gene are MNHNY and SVGAGI (reference sequence). The CDR3 covers 11 residues. For the CDR3, the DNA is TGTGCCAGCAGTTCAAACTACGAGCAGTACTTC. It encodes CASSSNYEQYF.

The chain is built from TRBV27 and TRBJ1-4; 7 bases match TRBD1. V was clipped by 3 bases and J by 8 bases; unmatched bases: 9. Germline V gene data show CDR1 as MNHEY and CDR2 as SMNVEV (reference sequence). The length of the CDR3 is 15 residues. The CDR3 reads CASSFLQGGREKLFF. The CDR3, as DNA: TGTGCCAGCAGTTTCCTACAAGGGGGCAGGGAAAAACTGTTTTTT.

The V and J genes are TRBV11-2 and TRBJ2-7; 9 bases fit TRBD1. The V segment lost 5 bases and the J segment 3 bases; nucleotides outside the gene matches: 8. CDR3 length: 15 amino acids. Germline V gene sequence: CDR1 SGHAT, CDR2 FQNNGV. CDR3 sequence (DNA): TGTGCCAGCAGCCCAAGGACAGGGGAAAACTACGAGCAGTACTTC. Protein: CASSPRTGENYEQYF.

In the case of this clone: One end of the junction does not line up with germline, which may come from a read error. CDR3 DNA sequence: TGTTCCAGCAGCTTATCCATCGGTATCTCCTACGAGCAGTACTTC. Protein product: CSSSLSIGISYEQYF. The chain has TRBV7-9 and TRBJ2-7; D unclear. CDR1 is SEHNR and CDR2 is FQNEAQ in the germline V gene (reference sequence). The CDR3 totals 15 residues.

V is TRBV30 and J is TRBJ2-4; no reliable D call. The CDR3 is made up of 13 amino acids. Per the germline V gene, CDR1 is GTSNPN and CDR2 is SVGIG (reference sequence). Here the CDR3 reads CALAVEALRSQYF. The CDR3 DNA reads TGTGCTTTAGCCGTGGAAGCTTTGAGGAGTCAGTACTTC.

This chain connects TRBV27 to TRBJ1-1; tentative D call: TRBD1 (5 bases). The germline V and J ends were trimmed by 5 bases and 1 base, with 11 bases remaining between them. The length of the CDR3 is 14 residues. Germline CDR1 reads MNHEY; CDR2 reads SMNVEV (reference sequence). In DNA form, the CDR3 reads TGTGCCAGCAGTCAGAACCAGGGGAACACTGAAGCTTTCTTT. As protein: CASSQNQGNTEAFF.

V and J are TRBV19 and TRBJ2-5, with 9 nucleotides matching TRBD2. This CDR3 contains 15 residues. The V segment lost 5 bases and the J segment 3 bases; nucleotides outside the gene matches: 7. Germline loops: CDR1 LNHDA, CDR2 SQIVND (reference sequence). CDR3 protein: CASSPRLAVKETQYF. The DNA of the CDR3 is TGTGCCAGTAGTCCCAGACTAGCGGTAAAAGAGACCCAGTACTTC.

Points on this clone: One end of the junction is discordant with germline, which a read error may explain. The V call is TRBV7-7, the J call TRBJ2-1; D is uncertain. Per germline, CDR1 SSHAT and CDR2 FNYEAQ (reference sequence). The CDR3 length is 15 residues. CDR3 sequence (DNA): TGTGCTAGCAGTCCTGACTGGAGCTCCTACAATGAGCAGTTCTTC. Its translation: CASSPDWSSYNEQFF.

The rearrangement links TRBV7-2 to TRBJ1-2; a possible D gene is TRBD1 (5 bases). The germline V gene has CDR1 SGHTA and CDR2 FQGNSA. The CDR3 sequence is 15 residues long. Trimming stripped 7 bases from V and 7 bases from J, with 22 bases between. CDR3 sequence: CASTGRGSASAGYTF. The CDR3 region has the DNA TGTGCCAGCACCGGGAGGGGTAGTGCGTCCGCTGGCTACACCTTC.

The chain is built from TRBV28 and TRBJ1-2, with 9 bases matching TRBD1. This CDR3 spans 15 amino acids. In germline, CDR1 is MDHEN, CDR2 SYDVKM. The V and J ends lost 4 bases and 1 base, in that order; junction bases with no gene match: 4. The CDR3 here is CASSSTGGFNYGYTF. The CDR3 bases are TGTGCCAGCAGTTCCACAGGGGGCTTTAACTATGGCTACACCTTC.

The chain employs TRBV27 and TRBJ2-5; 9 nucleotides match TRBD2. The J call is doubtful: the DNA matches TRBJ2-7 better. The germline CDR1 and CDR2 sequences are MNHEY and SMNVEV (reference sequence). The CDR3 spans 15 residues. CDR3 DNA: TGTGCCAGCAGAACTAAGGGACTAGCCTCCTACGAGCAGTACTTC. Protein sequence: CASRTKGLASYEQYF.

There are a few counts of this clone. The chain employs TRBV7-9 and TRBJ2-7; TRBD1 matches 8 bases. V was clipped by 8 bases and J by 5 bases; unmatched bases: 14. Germline-derived CDR1 and CDR2 are SEHNR and FQNEAQ (reference sequence). CDR3 length equals 15 residues. The CDR3 sequence is CASELVGQGLHEQYF. CDR3 coding DNA: TGTGCCAGCGAACTTGTAGGACAGGGTCTCCACGAGCAGTACTTC.

The V and J genes are TRBV19 and TRBJ1-5; 7 bases match TRBD1. V lost 4 bases, J lost 4 bases, and 1 base stayed unmatched. CDR1 and CDR2 (germline): LNHDA, SQIVND (reference sequence). The CDR3 covers 13 residues. Here the CDR3 reads CASSNRGNQPQHF. CDR3 nucleotides: TGTGCCAGTAGTAACAGGGGAAATCAGCCCCAGCATTTT.

The CDR3 nucleotides are TGTGCCAGCATCCCGAGGACAGCCTCAACTAATGAAAAACTGTTTTTT. This codes for CASIPRTASTNEKLFF. The chain joins TRBV6-6 to TRBJ1-4; a possible D gene is TRBD1 (6 bases). Looked up from germline, CDR1 is MNHNY and CDR2 is SVGAGI (reference sequence). V lost 7 bases and J 0 bases, leaving 15 bases between the germline ends. CDR3 length: 16 amino acids.

This sequence joins TRBV7-3 and TRBJ2-1; maybe TRBD1 (6 bases). Deletions cut 8 bases from V and 10 bases from J, with 15 bases between. This CDR3 contains 12 residues. Germline-derived CDR1 and CDR2 are SGHTA and FQGTGA. CDR3 nucleotides: TGTGCCAGCGGTACAGGGCCCCAGGAGCAGTTCTTC. It translates to CASGTGPQEQFF.

V usage is TRBV5-1 and J usage is TRBJ2-7, with 11 positions matching TRBD1. V shed 1 base, J shed 3 bases, and the junction held 6 bases outside the gene matches. CDR1 is SGHRS and CDR2 is YFSETQ in the germline V gene. CDR3 size: 16 residues. CDR3 nucleotides: TGCGCCAGCAGCTTGTCCCCGGGACAGGGGGGCTACGAGCAGTACTTC. Translating gives CASSLSPGQGGYEQYF.

The chain joins TRBV13 to TRBJ2-3; D is possibly TRBD1 (6 bases). Germline V gene sequence: CDR1 PRHDT, CDR2 FYEKMQ (reference sequence). The CDR3 consists of 15 residues. The V end lost 5 bases, the J end lost 2 bases, and 14 bases lay between the germline ends. As DNA, the CDR3 is TGTGCCAGCAGCACCACTACAGGGTTCACAGATACGCAGTATTTT. This codes for CASSTTTGFTDTQYF.

The V gene is TRBV4-3, the J gene TRBJ2-5; tentatively, D is TRBD2 (7 bases). This CDR3 is 16 amino acids long. V lost 1 base and J 4 bases, leaving 16 bases between the germline ends. CDR1 and CDR2 from the germline V gene are LGHNA and YSLEER. The CDR3 protein is CASSQGAQGGAETQYF. The CDR3 DNA follows: TGCGCCAGCAGCCAAGGGGCGCAAGGGGGGGCAGAGACCCAGTACTTC.

This clone was detected only a few times. This same CDR3 is encoded by further DNA sequences in the sample. The CDR3 bases are TGTGCCAGCAGCTTAGGACTAGCGGGGGGCACAGATACGCAGTATTTT. Protein product: CASSLGLAGGTDTQYF. This rearrangement joins TRBV7-9 to TRBJ2-3; the match to TRBD2 covers 12 bases. With 1 base clipped from V and 1 base from J, the junction kept 0 bases outside the gene matches. The CDR3 spans 16 residues. The germline V gene has CDR1 SEHNR and CDR2 FQNEAQ (reference sequence).

The chain links TRBV28 to TRBJ1-1, with D maybe TRBD1 (5 bases). Germline values: CDR1 MDHEN, CDR2 SYDVKM. The CDR3 totals 13 residues. V lost 6 bases to trimming and J lost 1 base, with 9 bases between them. CDR3 in DNA: TGTGCCAGCAGAAGGGGCAGGAACACTGAAGCTTTCTTT. This translates into CASRRGRNTEAFF.

This sequence joins TRBV19 and TRBJ2-5; D not certain. CDR3 length: 13 amino acids. The germline gives CDR1 LNHDA, CDR2 SQIVND (reference sequence). Deletions cut 6 bases from V and 1 base from J, with 9 bases between. CDR3 in DNA: TGTGCCAGTAGAGGCGACACCCAAGAGACCCAGTACTTC. Translated: CASRGDTQETQYF. The entire variable domain, with the rest obtained from reference TRBV19 and TRBJ2-5, is as follows: DGGITQSPKYLFRKEGQNVTLSCEQNLNHDAMYWYRQDPGQGLRLIYYSQIVNDFQKGDIAEGYSVSREKKESFPLTVTSAQKNPTAFYLCASRGDTQETQYFGPGTRLLVL.

V is TRBV15 and J is TRBJ2-7, with D tentatively TRBD2 (6 bases). Looked up from germline, CDR1 is LNHNV and CDR2 is YYDKDF (reference sequence). Trimming removed 5 bases from V and 3 bases from J, with 14 bases in between. The CDR3 is 14 amino acids. CDR3 nucleotide sequence: TGTGCCACCAGCTACCCGGGACTCAGCTACGAGCAGTACTTC. This gives the protein CATSYPGLSYEQYF.

The rearrangement joins TRBV14 to TRBJ2-7; D may be TRBD1 (6 bases). The CDR3 length is 15 residues. V was trimmed by 1 base and J by 2 bases, leaving 12 bases between them. The germline gives CDR1 SGHDN, CDR2 FVKESK. CDR3 sequence: CASSQGQATTYEQYF. DNA of the CDR3: TGTGCCAGCAGCCAAGGACAGGCAACTACCTACGAGCAGTACTTC.

V usage is TRBV12-5 and J usage is TRBJ2-1; tentatively, D is TRBD2 (6 bases). Trimming took off 5 bases at V and 8 bases at J, with 10 bases between the two ends. Germline CDR1 reads LGHNT; CDR2 reads FRNRAP. This CDR3 is 12 amino acids long. In nucleotides, the CDR3 is TGTGCTAGTGGTCCATCTAGCGATGAGCAGTTCTTC. It encodes CASGPSSDEQFF.

This clone showed up just once. This chain connects TRBV6-1 to TRBJ1-2; 9 bases agree with TRBD1. The CDR3 contains 14 residues. Looked up from germline, CDR1 is MNHNS and CDR2 is SASEGT. V gave up 5 bases and J gave up 7 bases; unmatched junction bases: 8. The CDR3 region is CASSQGQGIGGYTF. The CDR3 coding sequence is TGTGCCAGCAGTCAGGGACAGGGAATAGGTGGCTACACCTTC.

This clone was observed a handful of times. The chain carries TRBV4-3 and TRBJ1-2; 8 bases align to TRBD1. The CDR3 has 15 residues. From germline, CDR1 is LGHNA and CDR2 YSLEER. V was pared by 0 bases and J by 6 bases, with 6 bases of the junction left unmatched. The CDR3 loop is CASSQEWAGGHGYTF. CDR3 in DNA: TGCGCCAGCAGCCAAGAATGGGCAGGGGGCCATGGCTACACCTTC.

On this clone itself: The same CDR3 arises from other DNA sequences in this sample as well. J is TRBJ1-3 and V is TRBV7-6; the D gene is possibly TRBD1 (5 bases). The V end was cut by 1 base, the J end by 4 bases, with 5 bases between. Germline V gene sequence: CDR1 SGHVS, CDR2 FNYEAQ. This CDR3 has 13 residues. CDR3 sequence reads: CASSLGQGNTIYF. CDR3 DNA sequence: TGTGCCAGCAGCTTAGGACAGGGAAACACCATATATTTT.

This clone was picked up one time. J is TRBJ1-6 and V is TRBV28; TRBD1 matches at 7 bases. Germline V gene sequence: CDR1 MDHEN, CDR2 SYDVKM. This CDR3 region has 12 residues. The CDR3 DNA follows: TGTGCAGCACAGGGGATTTCTTCACCCCTCCACTTT. Encoded protein: CAAQGISSPLHF. Full variable domain (rest looked up from reference TRBV28 and TRBJ1-6): DVKVTQSSRYLVKRTGEKVFLECVQDMDHENMFWYRQDPGLGLRLIYFSYDVKMKEKGDIPEGYSVSREKKERFSLILESASTNQTSMYLCAAQGISSPLHFGNGTRLTVT.

The chain recombines TRBV2 with TRBJ2-5; 11 bases are shared with TRBD2. Germline V gene sequence: CDR1 SNHLY, CDR2 FYNNEI. J lost 4 bases, V lost 5 bases, and 9 bases had no gene match. This CDR3 region has 16 residues. Here the CDR3 reads CASSTTLAGGAETQYF. CDR3 bases: TGTGCCAGCAGTACCACTTTAGCGGGGGGGGCAGAGACCCAGTACTTC.

The chain employs TRBV4-2 and TRBJ2-7; 12 nucleotides agree with TRBD2. Germline values: CDR1 LGHNA, CDR2 YNFKEQ. This CDR3 region has 15 residues. Trimming removed 1 base from V and 2 bases from J; junction bases left unmatched: 0. CDR3 nucleotide sequence: TGTGCCAGCAGCCAAGCTAGCGGGGGGGCCTACGAGCAGTACTTC. Protein: CASSQASGGAYEQYF.

This clone was detected a few times. The same CDR3 is also encoded by other DNA sequences in this sample. The rearrangement uses TRBV9 and TRBJ2-2, with 8 bases fitting TRBD2. CDR3 length: 17 amino acids. With V trimmed by 1 base and J by 1 base, 6 bases remained unmatched. Per the germline V gene, CDR1 is SGDLS and CDR2 is YYNGEE. CDR3 coding DNA: TGTGCCAGCAGCGTAAGGAACGGGGGGGTGAACACCGGGGAGCTGTTTTTT. Protein product: CASSVRNGGVNTGELFF.